Below are 27 T cell receptor beta chains sequenced from a single sample in a study of cytomegalovirus exposure and HLA in healthy donors. The PCR ran on 60 Vbeta and 13 Jbeta primers. Libraries were prepared by immunoSEQ multiplex PCR; TCRdb keeps only in-frame clonotypes and omits some of them. The repertoire holds approximately 190,000 clones, with about 70% as singletons. What was sequenced was PBMCs. The origin of the receptors is a woman aged 25-40 years in good health and CMV-seronegative.

For the CDR3, the DNA is TGTGCCAGCAGTTCTCAGGGACTAGCGGGGACGGGGTCCTACGAGCAGTACTTC. This translates into CASSSQGLAGTGSYEQYF. The gene calls are TRBV27 and TRBJ2-7, with 13 bases identical to TRBD2. This CDR3 spans 18 amino acids. The V gene's germline CDR1 is MNHEY and CDR2 SMNVEV (reference sequence). J was trimmed by 1 base and V by 4 bases; bases with no gene match: 10.

The V call is TRBV2, the J call TRBJ2-1; 11 nucleotides align to TRBD2. In germline, CDR1 is SNHLY, CDR2 FYNNEI. V lost 4 bases and J lost 2; bases outside the gene matches: 4. The CDR3 runs to 16 residues. CDR3 DNA: TGTGCCAGCAGTGCTGTGACTAGCGGGGCCTACAATGAGCAGTTCTTC. Its translation: CASSAVTSGAYNEQFF.

The chain uses TRBV5-5 and TRBJ2-7; 7 bases map to TRBD1. In germline, CDR1 is SGHKS, CDR2 YYEKEE (reference sequence). V dropped 4 bases and J dropped 2; count of bases not matched to a gene: 3. This CDR3 has 13 residues. The CDR3: CASSRQGAYEQYF. The CDR3 DNA sequence: TGTGCCAGCAGCCGACAGGGCGCCTACGAGCAGTACTTC.

The chain is built from TRBV4-2 and TRBJ2-5; D is possibly TRBD2 (6 bases). The germline V gene has CDR1 LGHNA and CDR2 YNFKEQ. With 4 bases removed from V and 7 bases from J, the gap between germline ends came to 16 bases. The CDR3 consists of 14 residues. Here the CDR3 DNA reads TGTGCCAGCAGCCCAGCGGAGGGCGTCGTGACCCAGTACTTC. It specifies CASSPAEGVVTQYF.

This chain links TRBV19 with TRBJ1-2; possible D gene TRBD1, 6 bases. The CDR3 is made up of 15 amino acids. Germline V gene sequence: CDR1 LNHDA, CDR2 SQIVND (reference sequence). Trimming stripped 1 base from V and 5 bases from J, with 14 bases between. The CDR3, as DNA: TGTGCCAGTAGTATAGCCCCAGGACAGATTTATGGCTACACCTTC. Its protein product is CASSIAPGQIYGYTF. Combining the CDR3 with reference TRBV19 and TRBJ1-2 gives the whole variable domain DGGITQSPKYLFRKEGQNVTLSCEQNLNHDAMYWYRQDPGQGLRLIYYSQIVNDFQKGDIAEGYSVSREKKESFPLTVTSAQKNPTAFYLCASSIAPGQIYGYTFGSGTRLTVV.

The V and J genes are TRBV2 and TRBJ2-7, with 7 bases matching TRBD1. CDR1 and CDR2 (germline): SNHLY, FYNNEI. There are 13 residues in the CDR3. Losses at the gene ends were 5 bases for V and 7 bases for J; bases not matched to a gene: 8. CDR3 in DNA: TGTGCCAGCAGTAGGGGGCCCGTGAGGGAGCAGTACTTC. Protein sequence: CASSRGPVREQYF. The variable domain in full, completed from reference TRBV2 and TRBJ2-7, reads EPEVTQTPSHQVTQMGQEVILRCVPISNHLYFYWYRQILGQKVEFLVSFYNNEISEKSEIFDDQFSVERPDGSNFTLKIRSTKLEDSAMYFCASSRGPVREQYFGPGTRLTVT.

In this sample, this clone turned up a few times. The chain has TRBV7-6 and TRBJ2-3, with 10 bases matching TRBD2. Germline V gives CDR1 SGHVS, CDR2 FNYEAQ. The CDR3 runs to 18 residues. V lost 5 bases to trimming and J lost 7 bases; unmatched junction nucleotides: 18. As DNA, the CDR3 is TGTGCCAGCAGCGCCCACCCCCGACTAGCGGGCCTTTCACATACGCAGTATTTT. Residues: CASSAHPRLAGLSHTQYF.

V is TRBV7-9 and J is TRBJ2-1, with D possibly TRBD2 on 5 matching bases. Trimming took off 1 base at V and 4 bases at J, with 8 bases between the two ends. The CDR3 covers 14 residues. Germline loops: CDR1 SEHNR, CDR2 FQNEAQ (reference sequence). In DNA form, the CDR3 reads TGTGCCAGCAGCTTAGGGACTTCTTACAATGAGCAGTTCTTC. It codes for CASSLGTSYNEQFF.

The J gene is TRBJ1-4, the V gene TRBV11-2; D remains unclear. Trimming took 5 bases from V and 7 from J, leaving 11 bases between them. The CDR3 has 13 residues. Looked up from germline, CDR1 is SGHAT and CDR2 is FQNNGV. For the CDR3, the DNA is TGTGCCAGCAGCCCCTTGCGCGTTGAAAAACTGTTTTTT. This encodes CASSPLRVEKLFF.

J is TRBJ2-7 and V is TRBV5-5, with 8 bases fitting TRBD2. The J segment lost 4 bases and the V segment lost 2 bases, leaving 5 bases of the junction unmatched. From germline, CDR1 is SGHKS and CDR2 YYEKEE (reference sequence). The CDR3 is 14 amino acids. The chain's CDR3 is CASSLAGVEYEQYF. The DNA for the CDR3 is TGTGCCAGCAGCTTAGCGGGAGTAGAGTACGAGCAGTACTTC.

The chain uses TRBV7-3 and TRBJ2-2, with 12 bases matching TRBD2. Trimming removed 4 bases from V and 5 bases from J; junction bases left unmatched: 5. Per germline, CDR1 SGHTA and CDR2 FQGTGA. The CDR3 is 16 amino acids. CDR3 DNA sequence: TGTGCCAGCAGCTCTAGCGGGAGGGCATTAACCGGGGAGCTGTTTTTT. It codes for CASSSSGRALTGELFF.

The chain links TRBV4-2 to TRBJ2-3; 9 bases align to TRBD2. Germline assignment: CDR1 LGHNA and CDR2 YNFKEQ. Losses at the gene ends were 5 bases for V and 2 bases for J; bases not matched to a gene: 5. This CDR3 region has 15 residues. CDR3 amino acids: CASSEVAGATDTQYF. The DNA of the CDR3 is TGTGCCAGCAGCGAGGTAGCGGGGGCCACAGATACGCAGTATTTT.

V and J are TRBV5-1 and TRBJ2-5; 7 nucleotides line up with TRBD2. Germline V gene sequence: CDR1 SGHRS, CDR2 YFSETQ. J gave up 2 bases and V 5 bases, and 6 bases lay outside the gene matches. The CDR3 consists of 14 residues. CDR3 bases: TGCGCCAGCAGAACCGGGGGAGGGCAAGAGACCCAGTACTTC. Its protein product is CASRTGGGQETQYF.

V and J are TRBV19 and TRBJ1-4; TRBD1 matches at 10 bases. The trim removed 2 bases at V and 6 bases at J, leaving 3 bases unmatched. CDR1 LNHDA and CDR2 SQIVND come from the germline V gene (reference sequence). There are 15 residues in the CDR3. CDR3 residues: CASSIRDRGHEKLFF. Written as DNA, the CDR3 is TGTGCCAGTAGTATACGGGACAGGGGCCATGAAAAACTGTTTTTT.

There are a few counts of this clone. V and J are TRBV5-1 and TRBJ1-1, with 8 bases matching TRBD1. This CDR3 has 15 amino acids. Germline values: CDR1 SGHRS, CDR2 YFSETQ. The trim removed 0 bases at V and 2 bases at J, leaving 3 bases unmatched. CDR3 region: CASSLVAGGNTEAFF. DNA for the CDR3: TGCGCCAGCAGCTTGGTGGCAGGGGGCAACACTGAAGCTTTCTTT.

The rearrangement links TRBV5-1 to TRBJ1-5; no reliable D call. There are 14 residues in the CDR3. Germline lookup yields CDR1 SGHRS and CDR2 YFSETQ. V was clipped by 0 bases and J by 2 bases, with 6 bases between them. The CDR3 here is CASSLEGGNQPQHF. The CDR3 region has the DNA TGCGCCAGCAGCTTGGAGGGAGGCAATCAGCCCCAGCATTTT.

The V call is TRBV2, the J call TRBJ2-3; D is possibly TRBD2 (5 bases). V shed 3 bases and J shed 5 bases, with 12 bases lying between them. The CDR3 has 14 amino acids. CDR1 and CDR2 from the germline V gene are SNHLY and FYNNEI. CDR3 sequence: CASSDILALDTQYF. The DNA for the CDR3 is TGTGCCAGCAGTGATATCCTAGCACTAGATACGCAGTATTTT.

This clone was seen once. The gene calls are TRBV27 and TRBJ1-2; possibly TRBD1 for D (6 bases). With 5 bases removed from V and 3 bases from J, the gap between germline ends came to 16 bases. The CDR3 totals 15 residues. Germline V gene lookup returns CDR1 MNHEY and CDR2 SMNVEV (reference sequence). This CDR3 reads CASSPLGAGDYGYTF. The DNA of the CDR3 is TGTGCCAGCAGTCCCCTTGGGGCAGGGGACTATGGCTACACCTTC.

The V gene is TRBV7-2, the J gene TRBJ2-3; 13 nucleotides agree with TRBD2. Germline V CDR1 and CDR2: SGHTA, FQGNSA. Trimming removed 5 bases from V and 4 bases from J; junction bases left unmatched: 12. CDR3 length: 18 residues. CDR3 DNA sequence: TGTGCCAGCAGCCATACTAGCGGGAGGGCCGGGTTCTCAGATACGCAGTATTTT. It codes for CASSHTSGRAGFSDTQYF.

The chain is built from TRBV27 and TRBJ1-2; D perhaps matches TRBD1 (5 bases). The V gene's germline CDR1 is MNHEY and CDR2 SMNVEV (reference sequence). The CDR3 loop spans 15 amino acids. The V and J ends lost 4 bases and 4 bases respectively, with 16 bases between them. CDR3 nucleotides: TGTGCCAGCAGTTGGGCGTGGGGGGACTCCTATGGCTACACCTTC. This codes for CASSWAWGDSYGYTF.

The V and J genes are TRBV9 and TRBJ1-3, with TRBD1 as a possible D gene (5 bases). CDR1 is SGDLS, CDR2 YYNGEE, per germline. Between the trimmed V and J ends, which lost 2 bases and 4 bases, there was a span of 13 bases. This CDR3 has 15 residues. The CDR3 protein is CASSVGRARGNTIYF. CDR3 in DNA: TGTGCCAGCAGCGTTGGCAGGGCGAGAGGAAACACCATATATTTT.

The chain uses TRBV7-9 and TRBJ2-2; the match to TRBD2 covers 8 bases. Trimming took 6 bases from V and 2 from J; bases not matched to a gene: 5. Germline CDR1 and CDR2: SEHNR and FQNEAQ (reference sequence). This CDR3 region has 15 residues. The CDR3 region is CASRKGLDNTGELFF. CDR3 nucleotides: TGTGCCAGCAGGAAGGGACTAGACAACACCGGGGAGCTGTTTTTT.

This chain connects TRBV5-4 to TRBJ1-4; tentative D call: TRBD1 (6 bases). Germline loops: CDR1 SGHNT, CDR2 YYREEE (reference sequence). This CDR3 comprises 15 residues. The V gene lost 4 bases and the J gene lost 4 bases, with 14 bases spanning the gap. CDR3 residues: CASSKAGQNNEKLFF. The CDR3 DNA is TGTGCCAGCAGCAAGGCAGGACAGAATAATGAAAAACTGTTTTTT.

The chain uses TRBV27 and TRBJ1-4, with 10 bases matching TRBD1. Per germline, CDR1 MNHEY and CDR2 SMNVEV (reference sequence). V lost 5 bases and J lost 8; bases outside the gene matches: 8. The CDR3 is 15 amino acids. In nucleotides, the CDR3 is TGTGCCAGCAGTCACTCCGGGACAGGGGACGAAAAACTGTTTTTT. Translated: CASSHSGTGDEKLFF.

The chain is built from TRBV2 and TRBJ1-2; D unclear. The CDR3 runs 13 residues. Germline V CDR1 and CDR2: SNHLY, FYNNEI. V was clipped by 3 bases and J by 10 bases, with 15 bases between them. This CDR3 reads CASSDSGLWAYTF. DNA of the CDR3: TGTGCCAGCAGTGATTCAGGTCTTTGGGCCTACACCTTC. The full variable domain, in which reference TRBV2 and TRBJ1-2 provide the parts outside the CDR3, is EPEVTQTPSHQVTQMGQEVILRCVPISNHLYFYWYRQILGQKVEFLVSFYNNEISEKSEIFDDQFSVERPDGSNFTLKIRSTKLEDSAMYFCASSDSGLWAYTFGSGTRLTVV.

This sequence joins TRBV4-1 and TRBJ1-2; 7 nucleotides match TRBD1. Germline loops: CDR1 MGHRA, CDR2 YSYEKL. The CDR3 consists of 14 residues. V gave up 4 bases and J gave up 2 bases; unmatched junction bases: 4. The CDR3 DNA is TGCGCCAGCAGCCCAGGGGGTAGGAACTATGGCTACACCTTC. Residues: CASSPGGRNYGYTF.

The chain has TRBV7-8 and TRBJ1-1, with TRBD1 matching over 7 bases. The CDR3 spans 17 residues. From germline, CDR1 is SGHVS and CDR2 FQNEAQ. V lost 2 bases and J lost 6; bases outside the gene matches: 15. The CDR3 bases are TGTGCCAGCAGCTTAATTTCGAGACAGGGAAGGGAGGCTGAAGCTTTCTTT. Encoded protein: CASSLISRQGREAEAFF.